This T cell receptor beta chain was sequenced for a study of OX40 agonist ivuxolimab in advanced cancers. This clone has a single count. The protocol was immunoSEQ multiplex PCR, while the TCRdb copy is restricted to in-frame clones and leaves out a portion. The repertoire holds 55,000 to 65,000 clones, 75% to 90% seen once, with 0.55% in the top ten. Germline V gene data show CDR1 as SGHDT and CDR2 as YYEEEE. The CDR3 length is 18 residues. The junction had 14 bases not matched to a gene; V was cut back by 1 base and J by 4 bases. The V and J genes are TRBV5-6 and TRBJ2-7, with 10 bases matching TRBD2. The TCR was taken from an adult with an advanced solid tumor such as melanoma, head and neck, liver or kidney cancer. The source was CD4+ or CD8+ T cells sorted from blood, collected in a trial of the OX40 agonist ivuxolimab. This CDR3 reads CASSLYLGWLAGEYEQYF. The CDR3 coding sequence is TGTGCCAGCAGCTTGTATCTCGGATGGCTAGCGGGAGAGTACGAGCAGTACTTC.